This passage covers 32 T cell receptor beta chains from one sample sequenced in a study of neoadjuvant anti-PD-1 for oral cavity cancer. Sequencing used immunoSEQ multiplex PCR; TCRdb keeps in-frame clones, though not all of them. The sample has about 72,000 clones; about 83% are singletons. Sequenced here: PBMCs, sampled before nivolumab (anti-PD-1) treatment. The source of these receptors is a person aged 35-79 years with oral cavity squamous cell carcinoma.

The chain joins TRBV5-1 to TRBJ2-5; D may be TRBD2 (5 bases). This CDR3 is 14 amino acids long. The ends were cut back, 3 bases at V and 2 bases at J, with 11 bases in the middle. CDR1 is SGHRS and CDR2 is YFSETQ in the germline V gene. CDR3 sequence reads: CASSSGTQQETQYF. The CDR3 DNA sequence: TGCGCCAGCAGCTCGGGAACACAGCAAGAGACCCAGTACTTC.

This rearrangement joins TRBV19 to TRBJ2-5; 8 nucleotides align to TRBD1. Germline lookup yields CDR1 LNHDA and CDR2 SQIVND (reference sequence). After removal of 4 bases from V and 5 bases from J, the junction contained 6 bases not matched to a gene. The CDR3 is 14 residues long. DNA of the CDR3: TGTGCCAGTAGTAGCGGACAGGGTTGGGAGACCCAGTACTTC. Translation gives CASSSGQGWETQYF.

This sequence joins TRBV27 and TRBJ1-1, with D unresolved. V gave up 3 bases and J gave up 0 bases, with 8 bases separating them. Per the germline V gene, CDR1 is MNHEY and CDR2 is SMNVEV (reference sequence). This CDR3 is built from 14 residues. The chain's CDR3 is CASSLSHMNTEAFF. CDR3 sequence (DNA): TGTGCCAGCAGTTTGAGTCACATGAACACTGAAGCTTTCTTT.

This chain uses TRBV15 with TRBJ1-5, with D hard to call. Germline loops: CDR1 LNHNV, CDR2 YYDKDF (reference sequence). V shed 0 bases and J shed 0 bases, with 6 bases lying between them. This CDR3 has 15 residues. The CDR3 nucleotides are TGTGCCACCAGCAGAGAACGGGATAGCAATCAGCCCCAGCATTTT. Translated: CATSRERDSNQPQHF.

Remarks on this clone: The same CDR3 is also encoded by other DNA sequences in this sample. The J gene is TRBJ1-2, the V gene TRBV30, with D unresolved. This CDR3 has 11 residues. Germline loops: CDR1 GTSNPN, CDR2 SVGIG (reference sequence). The V end was cut by 4 bases, the J end by 1 base, with 4 bases between. The CDR3 DNA reads TGTGCCTGGACGCTTAACTATGGCTACACCTTC. Translation gives CAWTLNYGYTF.

The V gene is TRBV6-5, the J gene TRBJ2-7, with 8 bases matching TRBD2. This CDR3 region has 15 residues. The V segment lost 0 bases and the J segment 6 bases; nucleotides outside the gene matches: 7. Germline V gene lookup returns CDR1 MNHEY and CDR2 SVGAGI. The CDR3 spells CASSYSGRGGLEQYF. The CDR3 DNA follows: TGTGCCAGCAGTTACTCGGGACGGGGGGGCCTCGAGCAGTACTTC.

The table lists this clone with a count of one. This chain uses TRBV30 with TRBJ1-5; D is perhaps TRBD1 (6 bases). Germline V gene data show CDR1 as GTSNPN and CDR2 as SVGIG (reference sequence). Trimming pared 2 bases from V and 2 bases from J, leaving 16 bases between. The CDR3 spans 16 residues. Written as DNA, the CDR3 is TGTGCCTGGAGTAAGGGGGGTTTGGGAGGCAATCAGCCCCAGCATTTT. Translation: CAWSKGGLGGNQPQHF.

V usage is TRBV15 and J usage is TRBJ1-1; D not certain. The CDR3 has 13 residues. In germline, CDR1 is LNHNV, CDR2 YYDKDF (reference sequence). Trimming took off 4 bases at V and 1 base at J, with 7 bases between the two ends. The CDR3 region has the DNA TGTGCCACCAGCACCGGGAAGAACACTGAAGCTTTCTTT. Translating gives CATSTGKNTEAFF.

CDR3 sequence reads: CASSLPDGGGNQPQHF. In nucleotides, the CDR3 is TGTGCCAGCAGTTTACCGGATGGCGGTGGCAATCAGCCCCAGCATTTT. The chain carries TRBV28 and TRBJ1-5; no clear D gene. The germline V gene has CDR1 MDHEN and CDR2 SYDVKM. V was shortened by 2 bases and J by 2 bases, with 13 bases between the two germline ends. The CDR3 runs to 16 residues.

This rearrangement joins TRBV6-1 to TRBJ1-1; D remains ambiguous. The length of the CDR3 is 12 residues. V lost 8 bases and J 1 base, leaving 8 bases between the germline ends. The germline gives CDR1 MNHNS, CDR2 SASEGT. CDR3 nucleotide sequence: TGTGCCAGCCATCGATGGAACACTGAAGCTTTCTTT. Its protein is CASHRWNTEAFF.

V usage is TRBV9 and J usage is TRBJ1-3; 8 positions agree with TRBD1. This CDR3 is 15 amino acids long. Germline-derived CDR1 and CDR2 are SGDLS and YYNGEE. Unmatched junction bases numbered 3, after V lost 3 bases and J lost 1 base. The CDR3 reads CASSAGGLSGNTIYF. The CDR3 DNA reads TGTGCCAGCAGCGCAGGGGGCTTATCTGGAAACACCATATATTTT.

V and J are TRBV5-1 and TRBJ1-1; D gene uncertain. The V gene lost 0 bases and the J gene lost 0 bases, with 12 bases spanning the gap. The CDR3 sequence is 16 residues long. Germline CDR1 reads SGHRS; CDR2 reads YFSETQ. CDR3 in DNA: TGCGCCAGCAGCTTGGGGGGTGGAGGAGTGAACACTGAAGCTTTCTTT. Protein: CASSLGGGGVNTEAFF.

The chain recombines TRBV6-1 with TRBJ1-5; no definite D call. Germline V gene sequence: CDR1 MNHNS, CDR2 SASEGT. Trimming removed 3 bases at V and 9 bases at J, with 15 bases between. This CDR3 is 14 amino acids long. In DNA, the CDR3 is TGTGCCAGCAGTGACCAACACCTCGGGAGGCCCCAGCATTTT. It yields the protein CASSDQHLGRPQHF.

The chain uses TRBV10-2 and TRBJ1-5; no definite D call. This CDR3 is built from 14 residues. V dropped 4 bases and J dropped 2 bases, with 9 bases sitting between them. The V gene's germline CDR1 is WSHSY and CDR2 SAAADI. CDR3 bases: TGCGCCAGCAGTGTCCGGGGAGGCAATCAGCCCCAGCATTTT. It is translated as CASSVRGGNQPQHF.

This chain uses TRBV7-3 with TRBJ1-1, with 10 bases identical to TRBD1. Per the germline V gene, CDR1 is SGHTA and CDR2 is FQGTGA. With 5 bases clipped from V and 4 bases from J, the junction kept 7 bases outside the gene matches. The CDR3 runs to 15 residues. The CDR3 DNA reads TGTGCCAGCAGCGCCCGGGACAGGGGTAGCACTGAAGCTTTCTTT. Translated: CASSARDRGSTEAFF.

This clone is termed medium-sized. This sequence joins TRBV29-1 and TRBJ2-7, with 8 nucleotides matching TRBD1. The CDR3 spans 16 residues. Germline-derived CDR1 and CDR2 are SQVTM and ANQGSEA. Unmatched junction bases numbered 16, after V lost 3 bases and J lost 6 bases. CDR3 sequence reads: CSVEECFGQGRFEQYF. The CDR3 DNA reads as TGCAGCGTTGAGGAGTGTTTTGGACAGGGACGGTTCGAGCAGTACTTC.

The chain uses TRBV11-1 and TRBJ1-1, with TRBD1 matching over 7 bases. Germline V gene lookup returns CDR1 SGHAT and CDR2 FQDESV (reference sequence). After removal of 3 bases from V and 4 bases from J, the junction contained 2 bases not matched to a gene. The CDR3 spans 13 residues. DNA for the CDR3: TGTGCCAGCAGCTTCGCAGGGGGCACTGAAGCTTTCTTT. Residues: CASSFAGGTEAFF.

V is TRBV7-4 and J is TRBJ2-7; D unresolved. The CDR3 runs to 11 residues. Deletions cut 2 bases from V and 5 bases from J, with 4 bases between. Germline values: CDR1 SGHVT, CDR2 SQSDAQ. The CDR3 sequence: CASSLKHEQYF. Here the CDR3 DNA reads TGTGCCAGCAGCTTAAAACACGAGCAGTACTTC.

CDR3 DNA sequence: TGTGCCAGTAGTATAACGCAAAGCTCCTACGAGCAGTACTTC. Protein product: CASSITQSSYEQYF. The chain employs TRBV19 and TRBJ2-7; D gene uncertain. V gave up 2 bases and J gave up 0 bases, with 8 bases separating them. The CDR3 has 14 amino acids. In germline, CDR1 is LNHDA, CDR2 SQIVND (reference sequence).

The chain links TRBV4-1 to TRBJ2-6, with a possible D match to TRBD2 (7 bases). Germline V gives CDR1 MGHRA, CDR2 YSYEKL. Between the trimmed V and J ends, which lost 1 base and 4 bases, there was a span of 14 bases. There are 17 residues in the CDR3. The CDR3 coding sequence is TGCGCCAGCAGCCAAGCCGGTGGGGGGGCCGGGGCCAACGTCCTGACTTTC. It encodes CASSQAGGGAGANVLTF.

This chain connects TRBV5-1 to TRBJ2-6; D unresolved. Germline assignment: CDR1 SGHRS and CDR2 YFSETQ. CDR3 length equals 15 residues. Trimming shortened V by 4 bases and J by 4 bases, and 12 bases separated the two germline ends. The CDR3 bases are TGCGCCAGCAGCCTTTCTAGTACCGGGGCCAACGTCCTGACTTTC. It translates to CASSLSSTGANVLTF.

This rearrangement joins TRBV5-6 to TRBJ1-1, with 7 positions matching TRBD1. The length of the CDR3 is 13 residues. Germline trimming cut 6 bases from V and 0 bases from J; bases unmatched to any gene: 2. Germline assignment: CDR1 SGHDT and CDR2 YYEEEE. DNA for the CDR3: TGTGCCAGCAACAGGGGTCTGAACACTGAAGCTTTCTTT. It translates to CASNRGLNTEAFF.

The chain joins TRBV4-1 to TRBJ1-2; tentative D call: TRBD1 (6 bases). This CDR3 region has 13 residues. Germline lookup yields CDR1 MGHRA and CDR2 YSYEKL. Between the trimmed V and J ends, which lost 0 bases and 10 bases, there was a span of 12 bases. CDR3 nucleotides: TGCGCCAGCAGCCAAGACCAAAACAGGGACTACACCTTC. Protein sequence: CASSQDQNRDYTF.

J is TRBJ2-6 and V is TRBV2; D gene unclear. Germline CDR1 SNHLY, CDR2 FYNNEI. CDR3 length: 14 residues. Trimming left V 11 bases short and J 2 bases short, with 13 bases between. The CDR3 bases are TGTGCCGGTAAGAGCGTCCCTGGGGCCAACGTCCTGACTTTC. Translated, it gives CAGKSVPGANVLTF.

This clone was seen a single time. The chain uses TRBV5-4 and TRBJ2-5, with 9 nucleotides matching TRBD2. This CDR3 comprises 15 residues. The V and J ends lost 4 bases and 2 bases, in that order; junction bases with no gene match: 6. Germline V gene sequence: CDR1 SGHNT, CDR2 YYREEE (reference sequence). This CDR3 reads CASSPVLAGQETQYF. In DNA form, the CDR3 reads TGTGCCAGCAGCCCCGTACTAGCGGGTCAAGAGACCCAGTACTTC.

The chain joins TRBV18 to TRBJ2-5, with TRBD1 identical over 12 bases. CDR3 length equals 14 residues. V shed 2 bases and J 5 bases; nucleotides not matched to a gene: 0. Germline V gene sequence: CDR1 KGHSH, CDR2 LQKENI. CDR3 sequence (DNA): TGTGCCAGCTCACCAGGGACAGGGGGCGAGACCCAGTACTTC. Protein product: CASSPGTGGETQYF. The full variable domain, rest sourced from reference TRBV18 and TRBJ2-5, is NAGVMQNPRHLVRRRGQEARLRCSPMKGHSHVYWYRQLPEEGLKFMVYLQKENIIDESGMPKERFSAEFPKEGPSILRIQQVVRGDSAAYFCASSPGTGGETQYFGPGTRLLVL.

The J gene is TRBJ2-5, the V gene TRBV5-1, with TRBD1 matching over 11 bases. Germline V lookup: CDR1 SGHRS, CDR2 YFSETQ. The CDR3 is 15 amino acids. With V trimmed by 4 bases and J by 5 bases, 7 bases remained unmatched. CDR3 sequence (DNA): TGCGCCAGCAGCCAGGACAGGGGGCATGGGGAGACCCAGTACTTC. Translated: CASSQDRGHGETQYF.

The chain uses TRBV11-1 and TRBJ2-7, with TRBD2 identical over 8 bases. The germline gives CDR1 SGHAT, CDR2 FQDESV (reference sequence). The V segment lost 1 base and the J segment 3 bases; nucleotides outside the gene matches: 8. The CDR3 has 16 residues. Here the CDR3 DNA reads TGTGCCAGCAGCTTAGTGGCGGGAGGCAGACACTACGAGCAGTACTTC. As protein: CASSLVAGGRHYEQYF.

This clone was recorded once. The chain is built from TRBV7-8 and TRBJ1-2; D unresolved. Looked up from germline, CDR1 is SGHVS and CDR2 is FQNEAQ. There are 13 residues in the CDR3. V dropped 5 bases and J dropped 0 bases, with 7 bases sitting between them. Here the CDR3 DNA reads TGTGCCAGCAGCCCCTCAGCTAACTATGGCTACACCTTC. It is translated as CASSPSANYGYTF.

The chain recombines TRBV25-1 with TRBJ2-2; 9 bases align to TRBD1. The germline CDR1 and CDR2 sequences are MGHDK and SYGVNS. CDR3 length equals 16 residues. Trimming took 0 bases from V and 6 from J; bases not matched to a gene: 5. The CDR3 here is CASSEYRTGEPGELFF. CDR3 nucleotides: TGTGCCAGCAGTGAATATCGGACAGGGGAACCCGGGGAGCTGTTTTTT.

J is TRBJ2-7 and V is TRBV6-5, with D unclear. The CDR3 has 13 residues. Trimming left V 7 bases short and J 3 bases short, with 13 bases between. Germline CDR1 and CDR2: MNHEY and SVGAGI. CDR3 region: CASTSPPGYEQYF. The CDR3 coding sequence is TGTGCCAGCACCTCTCCCCCAGGCTACGAGCAGTACTTC.

V usage is TRBV19 and J usage is TRBJ2-2, with TRBD2 matching over 10 bases. This CDR3 spans 14 amino acids. V shed 7 bases, J shed 3 bases, and the junction held 2 bases outside the gene matches. Germline CDR1 and CDR2: LNHDA and SQIVND (reference sequence). The CDR3 protein is CASTLAGYTGELFF. In nucleotides, the CDR3 is TGTGCCAGTACACTAGCGGGATACACCGGGGAGCTGTTTTTT.